Below, 2 T cell receptor beta chains from the same sample are listed, as sequenced in a study of spatial heterogeneity in lung cancer. TCRdb itself ran the 5' RACE reads through MiXCR, one entry per CDR3 protein. Of about 41,000 distinct CDR3 sequences in the sample, about 12% were seen once. Indicated time point: sample taken at primary tumor resection. Whole RNA came from tumor, nontumor lung or frozen PBMC and was sequenced without being sorted. Specimen: PBMCs, collected at surgery. These receptors all come from a female donor with early-stage non-small cell lung cancer.

The genes are TRBV12-3 or TRBV12-4 and TRBJ2-7; D gene unclear. V dropped 2 bases and J dropped 2 bases, with 7 bases sitting between them. The CDR3 covers 13 residues. The CDR3 sequence is CASSLRAPYEQYF. CDR3 DNA: TGTGCCAGCAGTTTAAGAGCCCCCTACGAGCAGTACTTC.

This clonotype was recorded many times. This chain joins TRBV28 and TRBJ2-2; 8 nucleotides line up with TRBD2. The CDR3 runs 15 residues. CDR1 and CDR2 from the germline V gene are MDHEN and SYDVKM. Trimming took 5 bases from V and 2 from J; bases not matched to a gene: 4. CDR3 sequence (DNA): TGTGCCAGCAGTCCCGGGGGGGCTAACACCGGGGAGCTGTTTTTT. Amino acid sequence: CASSPGGANTGELFF.